These T cell receptor beta chains were read from a single sample in a study of siplizumab effects on memory and regulatory T cells. The assay was immunoSEQ multiplex PCR, and TCRdb's table has in-frame clones only and misses some. The sample has under 130,000 clones; approximately 94% are singletons. The sample comprised CD4+ T cells sorted from blood. All receptors come from a human donor in good health. Both conserved end residues are part of each CDR3. D genes are given only for firm matches. Clone size is stated in some rows and not others, as once, few, many or a class when expanded.

CDR3 DNA: TGTGCCATCAGTGACGGCCAGGGGTTGTCTTTCTTT; CDR3 protein: CAISDGQGLSFF; J gene: TRBJ1-1; V gene: TRBV10-3; clone size: .; D gene: .
CDR3 DNA: TGTGCCAGCAGCGTATCGGTCTTCCATACAGATACGCAGTATTTT; CDR3 protein: CASSVSVFHTDTQYF; J gene: TRBJ2-3; V gene: TRBV9; clone size: once; D gene: .
CDR3 DNA: TGTGCCAGCAGCCCACCGGGACAGGGAGTAAAGGTGGGGGGCTACACCTTC; CDR3 protein: CASSPPGQGVKVGGYTF; J gene: TRBJ1-2; V gene: TRBV7-8; clone size: .; D gene: TRBD1
CDR3 DNA: TGTGCCATCCGGCCGCCCGTTAAGGAGACCCAGTACTTC; CDR3 protein: CAIRPPVKETQYF; J gene: TRBJ2-5; V gene: TRBV6-4; clone size: once; D gene: .
CDR3 DNA: TGTGCCAGTCGGGATAACACTGAAGCTTTCTTT; CDR3 protein: CASRDNTEAFF; J gene: TRBJ1-1; V gene: TRBV6-1; clone size: .; D gene: .
CDR3 DNA: TGCAGCGTTGAAGAGCAGGGGAACACTGAAGCTTTCTTT; CDR3 protein: CSVEEQGNTEAFF; J gene: TRBJ1-1; V gene: TRBV29-1; clone size: .; D gene: .
CDR3 DNA: TGTGCCAGCCGTCCCGGTCTATTATCGCCGGGGGAAGAGACCCAGTACTTC; CDR3 protein: CASRPGLLSPGEETQYF; J gene: TRBJ2-5; V gene: TRBV5-4; clone size: .; D gene: .
CDR3 DNA: TGTGCCAGCAGCAACCGCCGGACTAGCGGGGGCCAAGAGACCCAGTACTTC; CDR3 protein: CASSNRRTSGGQETQYF; J gene: TRBJ2-5; V gene: TRBV7-2; clone size: .; D gene: TRBD2
CDR3 DNA: TGCGCCAGCAGTGAGAGGACGGTAAGCTACGAGCAGTACTTC; CDR3 protein: CASSERTVSYEQYF; J gene: TRBJ2-7; V gene: TRBV10-1; clone size: once; D gene: .
CDR3 DNA: TGTGCCAGCAGCGCCCCCCGGGGAGGTACGAACTATGGCTACACCTTC; CDR3 protein: CASSAPRGGTNYGYTF; J gene: TRBJ1-2; V gene: TRBV7-8; clone size: .; D gene: .
CDR3 DNA: TGCGCCAGCAGCCAAGGTGGACAGGGGGTGAACGGAAGGACCGGGGAGCTGTTTTTT; CDR3 protein: CASSQGGQGVNGRTGELFF; J gene: TRBJ2-2; V gene: TRBV4-3; clone size: .; D gene: TRBD1
CDR3 DNA: TGTGCCAGCAGCGAATCTCGGGACAGGGACTATGGCTACACCTTC; CDR3 protein: CASSESRDRDYGYTF; J gene: TRBJ1-2; V gene: TRBV9; clone size: .; D gene: TRBD1
CDR3 DNA: TGTGCCAGCAGCCCGGACGGACCAACTAATGAAAAACTGTTTTTT; CDR3 protein: CASSPDGPTNEKLFF; J gene: TRBJ1-4; V gene: TRBV5-4; clone size: .; D gene: .
CDR3 DNA: TGTGCCAGCAGCTTCGGGACAGGGAGAACCGGGGAGCTGTTTTTT; CDR3 protein: CASSFGTGRTGELFF; J gene: TRBJ2-2; V gene: TRBV7-3; clone size: .; D gene: TRBD1
CDR3 DNA: TGTGCCAGCAGCCACTATGACAGTTCCTACGAGCAGTACTTC; CDR3 protein: CASSHYDSSYEQYF; J gene: TRBJ2-7; V gene: TRBV14; clone size: .; D gene: .
CDR3 DNA: TGTGCCAGTAGTACGACAGGGGTCACGGAAAAACTGTTTTTT; CDR3 protein: CASSTTGVTEKLFF; J gene: TRBJ1-4; V gene: TRBV19; clone size: .; D gene: TRBD1
CDR3 DNA: TGTGCCAGCAGTGAATTCCAGGGGGCTTTGTCTTTCTTT; CDR3 protein: CASSEFQGALSFF; J gene: TRBJ1-1; V gene: TRBV6-1; clone size: .; D gene: TRBD1
CDR3 DNA: TGTGCCAGCAGCTTAGTCTCCGGTCCTGGAAACACCATATATTTT; CDR3 protein: CASSLVSGPGNTIYF; J gene: TRBJ1-3; V gene: TRBV7-2; clone size: .; D gene: .
CDR3 DNA: TGTGCCAGCAGTCTTGTCGGCTCCTACGAGCAGTACTTC; CDR3 protein: CASSLVGSYEQYF; J gene: TRBJ2-7; V gene: TRBV5-4; clone size: .; D gene: .
CDR3 DNA: TGCGCCAGCAGCTTGGAGGGGCTAACAGATACGCAGTATTTT; CDR3 protein: CASSLEGLTDTQYF; J gene: TRBJ2-3; V gene: TRBV5-1; clone size: .; D gene: .
CDR3 DNA: TGTGCCTGGAGTGTGGGAGATACGCAGTATTTT; CDR3 protein: CAWSVGDTQYF; J gene: TRBJ2-3; V gene: TRBV30; clone size: .; D gene: .
CDR3 DNA: TGTGCCACCAGCCGACGAGGGAACACTGAAGCTTTCTTT; CDR3 protein: CATSRRGNTEAFF; J gene: TRBJ1-1; V gene: TRBV6-5; clone size: .; D gene: .
CDR3 DNA: TGCAGTGCCCCCCGTCGCTATGAGCAGTTCTTC; CDR3 protein: CSAPRRYEQFF; J gene: TRBJ2-1; V gene: TRBV20-1; clone size: .; D gene: .
CDR3 DNA: TGTGCCAGTAGTTGGGGGGACAATCAGCCCCAGCATTTT; CDR3 protein: CASSWGDNQPQHF; J gene: TRBJ1-5; V gene: TRBV19; clone size: few; D gene: .
CDR3 DNA: TGCGCCAGCAGCCAAGTGTCCAGCCTAGGAGAGACCCAGTACTTC; CDR3 protein: CASSQVSSLGETQYF; J gene: TRBJ2-5; V gene: TRBV4-3; clone size: .; D gene: .
CDR3 DNA: TGTGCCAGCAGCCCGACTAGCGGCCAAGAGACCCAGTACTTC; CDR3 protein: CASSPTSGQETQYF; J gene: TRBJ2-5; V gene: TRBV11-3; clone size: once; D gene: TRBD2
CDR3 DNA: TGTGCCAGCAGTTGGGACAGGAGGACTGAAGCTTTCTTT; CDR3 protein: CASSWDRRTEAFF; J gene: TRBJ1-1; V gene: TRBV6-4; clone size: few; D gene: TRBD1
CDR3 DNA: TGTGCCAGCAGTGACCGGTCCTTTGGTCAGCCCCAGCATTTT; CDR3 protein: CASSDRSFGQPQHF; J gene: TRBJ1-5; V gene: TRBV6-1; clone size: .; D gene: .
CDR3 DNA: TGTGCCAGCAGCCAAGATGCTAGCACAGATACGCAGTATTTT; CDR3 protein: CASSQDASTDTQYF; J gene: TRBJ2-3; V gene: TRBV4-2; clone size: .; D gene: .
CDR3 DNA: TGCGCCAGCAGCCAAGGACCGGAGAATACGGGCACTGAAGCTTTCTTT; CDR3 protein: CASSQGPENTGTEAFF; J gene: TRBJ1-1; V gene: TRBV5-1; clone size: .; D gene: .
CDR3 DNA: TGTGCCAGCTCACCACCGGGGCGGCCACAAGAGACCCAGTACTTC; CDR3 protein: CASSPPGRPQETQYF; J gene: TRBJ2-5; V gene: TRBV18; clone size: .; D gene: .
CDR3 DNA: TGTGCCAGCGCCCCACTAGCGGGAGTAGAGACCCAGTACTTC; CDR3 protein: CASAPLAGVETQYF; J gene: TRBJ2-5; V gene: TRBV18; clone size: .; D gene: TRBD2
CDR3 DNA: TGTGCCAGCAGTAGGGACTCTCGAAACACTGAAGCTTTCTTT; CDR3 protein: CASSRDSRNTEAFF; J gene: TRBJ1-1; V gene: TRBV28; clone size: .; D gene: .
CDR3 DNA: TGTGCCAGCAGCCTCCGAGCGAATAGCGGGAACCTGCAGTACTTC; CDR3 protein: CASSLRANSGNLQYF; J gene: TRBJ2-7; V gene: TRBV5-6; clone size: .; D gene: TRBD2
CDR3 DNA: TGTGCCAGCCTACCCCGGGGGAGGGCTGGCTATGGCTACACCTTC; CDR3 protein: CASLPRGRAGYGYTF; J gene: TRBJ1-2; V gene: TRBV6-1; clone size: .; D gene: .
CDR3 DNA: TGTGCCAGCAGCCAAGACAAAGGGCGCGAGGAGACCCAGTACTTC; CDR3 protein: CASSQDKGREETQYF; J gene: TRBJ2-5; V gene: TRBV4-2; clone size: .; D gene: .
CDR3 DNA: TGTGCCAGCAATCAGGGAGCCAATTCACCCCTCCACTTT; CDR3 protein: CASNQGANSPLHF; J gene: TRBJ1-6; V gene: TRBV2; clone size: .; D gene: .
CDR3 DNA: TGTGCCAGCAGCTTGACCAGGGTCCCCGGGGAAAAACTGTTTTTT; CDR3 protein: CASSLTRVPGEKLFF; J gene: TRBJ1-4; V gene: TRBV11-2; clone size: .; D gene: .
CDR3 DNA: TGTGCCAGTTCGGGGACCGACCAAGAGACCCAGTACTTC; CDR3 protein: CASSGTDQETQYF; J gene: TRBJ2-5; V gene: TRBV19; clone size: .; D gene: .
CDR3 DNA: TGTGCCAGCAGGGTCGGACTATACTATGGCTACACCTTC; CDR3 protein: CASRVGLYYGYTF; J gene: TRBJ1-2; V gene: TRBV6-5; clone size: .; D gene: .
CDR3 DNA: TGTGCCAGCAGCCCCCGGGGGGGACAGGGTTACAATGAGCAGTTCTTC; CDR3 protein: CASSPRGGQGYNEQFF; J gene: TRBJ2-1; V gene: TRBV9; clone size: .; D gene: .
CDR3 DNA: TGTGCCAGTAGAACTCCTGGGGGATCAGGAAACACCATATATTTT; CDR3 protein: CASRTPGGSGNTIYF; J gene: TRBJ1-3; V gene: TRBV19; clone size: .; D gene: .